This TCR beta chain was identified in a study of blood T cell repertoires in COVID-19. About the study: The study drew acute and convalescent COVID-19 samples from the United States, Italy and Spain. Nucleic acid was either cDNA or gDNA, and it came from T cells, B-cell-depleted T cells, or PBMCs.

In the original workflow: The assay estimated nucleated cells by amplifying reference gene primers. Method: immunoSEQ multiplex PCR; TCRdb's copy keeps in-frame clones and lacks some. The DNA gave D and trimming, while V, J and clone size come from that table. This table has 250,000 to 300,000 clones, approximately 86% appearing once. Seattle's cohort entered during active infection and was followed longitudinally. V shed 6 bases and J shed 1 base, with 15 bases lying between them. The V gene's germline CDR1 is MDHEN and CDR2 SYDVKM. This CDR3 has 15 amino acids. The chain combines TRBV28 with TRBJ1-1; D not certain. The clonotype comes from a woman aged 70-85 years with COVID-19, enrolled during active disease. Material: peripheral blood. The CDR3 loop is CASSASGLGNTEAFF. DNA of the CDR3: TGTGCCAGCAGCGCCTCCGGACTGGGGAACACTGAAGCTTTCTTT.